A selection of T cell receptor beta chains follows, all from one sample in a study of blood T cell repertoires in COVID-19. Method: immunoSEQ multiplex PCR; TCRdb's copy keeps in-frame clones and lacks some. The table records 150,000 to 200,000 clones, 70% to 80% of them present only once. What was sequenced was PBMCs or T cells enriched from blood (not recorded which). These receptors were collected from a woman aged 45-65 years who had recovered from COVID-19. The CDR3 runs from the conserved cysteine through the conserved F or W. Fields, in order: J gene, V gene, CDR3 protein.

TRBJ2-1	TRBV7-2	CASSFYLANEQFF
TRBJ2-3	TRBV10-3	CAISESRSSGSLTDTQYF
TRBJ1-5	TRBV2	CASSDGGNRVSPQHF
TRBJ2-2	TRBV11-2	CASSLGLASTGELFF
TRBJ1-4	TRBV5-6	CASSLAGHRTGKEKLFF
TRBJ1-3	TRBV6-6	CASSSTGGHSGNTIYF
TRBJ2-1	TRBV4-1	CASSQDPGQNNEQFF
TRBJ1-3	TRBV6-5	CASSRGNTIYF
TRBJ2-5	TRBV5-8	CASSPGTSGRETQYF
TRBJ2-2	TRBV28	CASSLPSGRGGELFF
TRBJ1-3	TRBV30	CACGWANGNTIYF
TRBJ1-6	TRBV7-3	CASGQGNNSPLHF
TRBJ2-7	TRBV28	CASSLRFGTGWYEQYF
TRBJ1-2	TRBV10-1	CASSPAPGVGYTF
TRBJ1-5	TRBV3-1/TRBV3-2	CASSPGRASNQPQHF
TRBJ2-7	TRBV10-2	CASSDLAAGSYEQYF
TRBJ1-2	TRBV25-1	CASSSQQGPYGYTF
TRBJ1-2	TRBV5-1	CASSFAGYGGGYTF
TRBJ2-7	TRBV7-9	CASSPFISYEQYF
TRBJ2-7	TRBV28	CATRRAGGPYEQYF
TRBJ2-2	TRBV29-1	CSVRTRRDTGELFF
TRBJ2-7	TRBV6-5	CASSSLQRQGLGQYF
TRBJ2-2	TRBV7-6	CASSLGAAGDIFGTGELFF
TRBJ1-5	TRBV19	CASIGGLLQPQHF
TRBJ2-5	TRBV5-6	CASSFGGAGETQYF
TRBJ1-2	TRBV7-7	CASSPDGGAGTSPGYTF
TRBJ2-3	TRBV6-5	CASSYTGQGKTDTQYF
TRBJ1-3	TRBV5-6	CASTRQGFSGNTIYF
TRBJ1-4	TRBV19	CASRRGFNTAATNEKLFF
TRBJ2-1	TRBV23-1	CASRPGQSYNEQFF
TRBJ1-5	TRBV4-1	CASTKEGGGGYSNQPQHF
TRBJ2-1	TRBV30	CAWRTGNEQFF
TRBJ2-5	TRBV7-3	CASNQGDQETQYF
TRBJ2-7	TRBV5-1	CASSDGGLAYEQYF
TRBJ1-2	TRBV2	CASNLFVTGSSYGYTF
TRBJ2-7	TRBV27	CASSDSPYEQYF
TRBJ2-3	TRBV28	CASSSQGSTQYF
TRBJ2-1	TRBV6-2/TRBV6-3	CASSFLRNEQFF
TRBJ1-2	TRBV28	CASSITGNYGYTF
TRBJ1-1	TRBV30	CASLTGGTEAFF
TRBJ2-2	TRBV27	CASSPRGAGLTGELFF
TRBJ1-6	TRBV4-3	CASSQAGTAYNSPLHF
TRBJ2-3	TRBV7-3	CASSSHSGLSQYF
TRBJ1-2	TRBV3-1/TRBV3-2	CASSQKRRGANYGYTF
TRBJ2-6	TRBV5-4	CASSQQHSGANVLTF
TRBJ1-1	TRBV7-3	CASSSNAAGRTEAFF
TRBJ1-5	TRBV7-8	CASSLGSTPYSNQPQHF
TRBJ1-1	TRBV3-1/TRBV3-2	CASSRQGDTEAFF
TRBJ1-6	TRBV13	CASSLRREAYNSPLHF
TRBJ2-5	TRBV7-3	CASSLGLQETQYF